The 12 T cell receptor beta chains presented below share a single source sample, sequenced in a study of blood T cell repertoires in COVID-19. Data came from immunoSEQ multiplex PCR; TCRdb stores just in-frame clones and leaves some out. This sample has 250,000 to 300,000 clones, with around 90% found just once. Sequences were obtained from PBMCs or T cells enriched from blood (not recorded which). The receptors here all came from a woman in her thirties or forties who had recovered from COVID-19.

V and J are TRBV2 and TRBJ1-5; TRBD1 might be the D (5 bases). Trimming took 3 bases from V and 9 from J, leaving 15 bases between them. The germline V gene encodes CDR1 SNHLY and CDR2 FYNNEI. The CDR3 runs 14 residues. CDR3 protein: CASSEGRGGRPQHF. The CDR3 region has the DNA TGTGCCAGCAGTGAGGGACGGGGGGGAAGGCCCCAGCATTTT.

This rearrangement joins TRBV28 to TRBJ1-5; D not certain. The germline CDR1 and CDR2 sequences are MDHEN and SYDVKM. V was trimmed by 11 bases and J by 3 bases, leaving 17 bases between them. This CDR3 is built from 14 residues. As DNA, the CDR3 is TGTGCCGGATCAGAGGCGGCAGCCAATCAGCCCCAGCATTTT. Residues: CAGSEAAANQPQHF.

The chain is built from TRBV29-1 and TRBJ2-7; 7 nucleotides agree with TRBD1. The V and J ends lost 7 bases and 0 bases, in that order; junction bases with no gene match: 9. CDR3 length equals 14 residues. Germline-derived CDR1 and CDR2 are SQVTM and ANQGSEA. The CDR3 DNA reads TGCAGCGGACGTCTCGCAGGGGGCTCCTACGAGCAGTACTTC. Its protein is CSGRLAGGSYEQYF.

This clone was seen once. CDR3 nucleotide sequence: TGTGCCATCAGCCCGACAGGGGGTTCGAACACCATATATTTT. Translation gives CAISPTGGSNTIYF. The chain joins TRBV10-3 to TRBJ1-3, with TRBD1 identical over 9 bases. Germline values: CDR1 ENHRY, CDR2 SYGVKD. Trimming took 6 bases from V and 7 from J; bases not matched to a gene: 7. The CDR3 has 14 residues.

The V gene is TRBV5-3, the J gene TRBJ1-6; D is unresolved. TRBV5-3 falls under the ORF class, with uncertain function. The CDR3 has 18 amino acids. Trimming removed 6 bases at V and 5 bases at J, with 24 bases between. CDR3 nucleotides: TGTGCCAGAACCCCTCGGCTTGATCGACGGGAAAATAATTCACCCCTCCACTTT. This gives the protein CARTPRLDRRENNSPLHF.

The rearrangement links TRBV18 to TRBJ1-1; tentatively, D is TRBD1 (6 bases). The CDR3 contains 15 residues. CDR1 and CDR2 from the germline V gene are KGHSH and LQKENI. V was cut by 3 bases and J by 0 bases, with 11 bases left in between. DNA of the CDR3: TGTGCCAGCTCACCGGTGGACAGACTGAACACTGAAGCTTTCTTT. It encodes CASSPVDRLNTEAFF.

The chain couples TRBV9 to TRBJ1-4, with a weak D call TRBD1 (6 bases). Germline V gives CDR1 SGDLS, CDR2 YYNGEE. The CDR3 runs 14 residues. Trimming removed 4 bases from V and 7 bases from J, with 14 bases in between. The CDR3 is CASSPSSGAEKLFF. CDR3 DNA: TGTGCCAGCAGCCCTAGCTCAGGGGCTGAAAAACTGTTTTTT.

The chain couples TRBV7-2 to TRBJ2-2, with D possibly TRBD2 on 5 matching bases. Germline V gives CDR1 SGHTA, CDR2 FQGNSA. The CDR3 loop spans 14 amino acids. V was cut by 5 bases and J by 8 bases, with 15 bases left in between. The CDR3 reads CASSPQTRGGELFF. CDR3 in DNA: TGTGCCAGCAGCCCACAAACTAGAGGAGGGGAGCTGTTTTTT.

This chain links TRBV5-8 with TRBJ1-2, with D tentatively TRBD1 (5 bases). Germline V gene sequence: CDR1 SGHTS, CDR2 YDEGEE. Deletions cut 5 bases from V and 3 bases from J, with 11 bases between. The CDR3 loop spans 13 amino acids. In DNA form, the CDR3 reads TGTGCCAGCAGGCAGGGACTGGACTATGGCTACACCTTC. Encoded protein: CASRQGLDYGYTF.

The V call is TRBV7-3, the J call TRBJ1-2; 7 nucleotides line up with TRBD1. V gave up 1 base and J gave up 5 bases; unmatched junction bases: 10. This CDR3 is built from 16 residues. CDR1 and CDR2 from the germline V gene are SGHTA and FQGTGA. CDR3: CASSLIGTEKTYGYTF. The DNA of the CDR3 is TGTGCCAGCAGCTTAATCGGGACAGAGAAGACTTATGGCTACACCTTC.

CDR3 DNA: TGTGCCAGCCCCCCCGAAGCGGAAAGGGTGGAGACCCAGTACTTC. This codes for CASPPEAERVETQYF. The rearrangement uses TRBV11-3 and TRBJ2-5, with D tentatively TRBD2 (5 bases). Germline V gives CDR1 SGHNT, CDR2 YENEEA. The V end lost 8 bases, the J end lost 5 bases, and 21 bases lay between the germline ends. There are 15 residues in the CDR3.

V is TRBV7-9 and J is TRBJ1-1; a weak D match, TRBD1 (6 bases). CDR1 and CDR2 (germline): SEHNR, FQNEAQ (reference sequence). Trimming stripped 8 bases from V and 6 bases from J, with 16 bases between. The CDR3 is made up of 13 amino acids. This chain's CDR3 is CASRRVQGSEAFF. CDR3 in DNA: TGTGCCAGCCGGCGGGTACAGGGCTCTGAAGCTTTCTTT.